This paragraph reports one TCR beta chain. In the study's own analysis: For nucleated cells, counts were estimated from reference gene primer amplification. This table comes from immunoSEQ multiplex PCR, and its TCRdb copy is limited to in-frame clones, with some not included. The V and J calls and clone size are taken from that table; D and trimming were inferred from the DNA. In the table there are approximately 68,000 clones, roughly 85% of which are singletons. With V trimmed by 5 bases and J by 4 bases, 7 bases remained unmatched. Germline values: CDR1 SGDLS, CDR2 YYNGEE. This CDR3 is 15 amino acids long. This sample was included in a study of blood T cell repertoires in COVID-19.

This TCR derives from a woman aged 80 or older with active or convalescent COVID-19. Sequenced sample: peripheral blood. The chain is built from TRBV9 and TRBJ2-1; TRBD1 matches 9 bases. DNA of the CDR3: TGTGCCAGCAGTCCGGGGGACAGGGCGTACAATGAGCAGTTCTTC. Protein sequence: CASSPGDRAYNEQFF.